This TCR beta chain was obtained from a study of T-cell reconstitution after alpha-beta-depleted transplantation in children. Between the trimmed V and J ends, which lost 1 base and 6 bases, there was a span of 16 bases. This CDR3 spans 14 amino acids. Germline CDR1 reads DFQATT; CDR2 reads SNEGSKA (reference sequence). A TCRbeta library incorporating unique molecular identifiers was prepared. From the PCR reads, TCRdb called clonotypes with MiXCR, one entry per CDR3 protein. The sample records about 440,000 distinct CDR3 sequences, roughly 43% being singletons. The chain uses TRBV20-1 and TRBJ2-7; D uncertain. This specimen was PBMCs, taken before TCRalphabeta/CD19-depleted stem cell transplant. This TCR derives from a girl aged 2-10 years with aplastic anemia, due to receive a stem cell transplant. CDR3 loop: CSARGVLGLLEQYF. The DNA of the CDR3 is TGCAGTGCTAGAGGGGTTCTAGGGCTCCTCGAGCAGTACTTC.